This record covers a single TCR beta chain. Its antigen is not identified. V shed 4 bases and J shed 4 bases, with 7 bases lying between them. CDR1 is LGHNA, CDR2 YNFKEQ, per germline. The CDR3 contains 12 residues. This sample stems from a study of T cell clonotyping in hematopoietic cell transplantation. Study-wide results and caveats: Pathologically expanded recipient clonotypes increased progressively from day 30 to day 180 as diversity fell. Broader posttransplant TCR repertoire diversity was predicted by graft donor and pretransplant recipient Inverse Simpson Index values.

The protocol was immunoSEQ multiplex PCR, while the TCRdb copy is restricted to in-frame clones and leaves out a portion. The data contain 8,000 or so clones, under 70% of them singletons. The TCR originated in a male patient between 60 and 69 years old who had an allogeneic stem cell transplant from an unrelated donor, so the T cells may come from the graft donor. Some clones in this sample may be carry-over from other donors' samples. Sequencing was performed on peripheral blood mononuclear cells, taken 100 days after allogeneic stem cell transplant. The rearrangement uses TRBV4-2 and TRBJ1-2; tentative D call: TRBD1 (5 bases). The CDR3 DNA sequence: TGTGCCAGCAGCCCCGACAGCTATGGCTACACCTTC. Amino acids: CASSPDSYGYTF.